This T cell receptor beta chain was captured by sequencing in a study of shared clonotypes between healthy human individuals. Findings and caveats of the study: The study generally estimated greater richness for naive than memory subsets. Some clonotypes were shared by all four sorted-subset donors, while others were not shared. The non-shared ones had lower generation probabilities than the shared ones.

The protocol was immunoSEQ multiplex PCR, while the TCRdb copy is restricted to in-frame clones and leaves out a portion. In the table there are about 2 million clones, 95% of which are singletons. On this clone itself: Its specificity is not known.

The sequenced sample was naive CD4+ T cells sorted from blood. As for subset: CD45RA+ positively selected. The receptor was isolated from a man aged 18 to 30 in good health.

The CDR3 DNA reads as TGTGCCATCAGGCCCCAACTGAGCACAGATACGCAGTATTTT. As protein: CAIRPQLSTDTQYF. This chain uses TRBV10-3 with TRBJ2-3; no firm D call. Trimming pared 6 bases from V and 0 bases from J, leaving 10 bases between. Germline V gives CDR1 ENHRY, CDR2 SYGVKD. The CDR3 is made up of 14 amino acids.